This entry concerns a single T cell receptor beta chain. This record comes from a study of blood T cell repertoires in COVID-19. For the study at large: The samples span acute and convalescent COVID-19 from the United States, Italy and Spain. PBMCs, B-cell-depleted T cells, or T cells were the source of the cDNA or gDNA that made up the material.

CDR3 length: 15 amino acids. Trimming took 1 base from V and 7 from J; bases not matched to a gene: 5. Germline-derived CDR1 and CDR2 are LGHNA and YNFKEQ. Source study methods: Amplified reference gene primers provided the basis for estimating nucleated cell counts. This table comes from immunoSEQ multiplex PCR, and its TCRdb copy is limited to in-frame clones, with some not included. V and J calls and clone size are those listed in that table; D and trimming were worked out from the DNA. The repertoire holds about 520,000 clones, with approximately 85% as singletons. V usage is TRBV4-2 and J usage is TRBJ2-1, with 9 bases matching TRBD2. The sequencing sample was made of peripheral blood. This TCR was sampled from a human donor in a cohort sampled during active COVID-19. In nucleotides, the CDR3 is TGTGCCAGCAGCCAAGCTAGCGGGAAGGGTAATGAGCAGTTCTTC. It codes for CASSQASGKGNEQFF.